The rows below give T cell receptor beta chains drawn from one sample of a study of long-term antiretroviral therapy in people with HIV. Produced via immunoSEQ multiplex PCR; TCRdb's table is partial and in-frame only. The sample lists approximately 32,000 clones; roughly 82% were seen once. The sample in question was unsorted PBMCs, obtained 0.3 years after starting antiretroviral therapy. All receptors come from a man aged 18 to 29 with HIV. The CDR3 runs from the conserved cysteine through the conserved F or W. Each record gives: CDR3 DNA, CDR3 protein, clone size, V gene, J gene, D gene. D genes are given only for firm matches. Size tells how often a clone was seen (once, few, many) or the class of an expanded clone, and some rows leave it out.

CDR3 DNA: TGTGCCAGCAGCCGTTCCGGGCCCCTCGGGCCCCAGCATTTT
CDR3 protein: CASSRSGPLGPQHF
clone size: once
V gene: TRBV27
J gene: TRBJ1-5
D gene: NA

CDR3 DNA: TGTGCCAGCAGTTACCGAGGGGATGCTGAAGCTTTCTTT
CDR3 protein: CASSYRGDAEAFF
clone size: once
V gene: TRBV6-5
J gene: TRBJ1-1
D gene: NA

CDR3 DNA: TGTGCCAGCAGCTTCCCAGGGACCCCGCAAGAGACCCAGTACTTC
CDR3 protein: CASSFPGTPQETQYF
clone size: NA
V gene: TRBV5-6
J gene: TRBJ2-5
D gene: NA

CDR3 DNA: TGTGCCAGCAGAATAGCGGGTGGGAAAGAGACCCAGTACTTC
CDR3 protein: CASRIAGGKETQYF
clone size: NA
V gene: TRBV2
J gene: TRBJ2-5
D gene: TRBD2

CDR3 DNA: TGTGCCAGCAGTTCCGACTCAGCTGAAGGTACGCAGTATTTT
CDR3 protein: CASSSDSAEGTQYF
clone size: NA
V gene: TRBV9
J gene: TRBJ2-3
D gene: NA

CDR3 DNA: TGTGCCAGCAAAGGGACGTCGGGTTGGAATCAGCCCCAGCATTTT
CDR3 protein: CASKGTSGWNQPQHF
clone size: NA
V gene: TRBV6-1
J gene: TRBJ1-5
D gene: NA

CDR3 DNA: TGTGCCAGCAGCTTGGTTGAGGGGCTCGGATACTCTGGAAACACCATATATTTT
CDR3 protein: CASSLVEGLGYSGNTIYF
clone size: NA
V gene: TRBV5-5
J gene: TRBJ1-3
D gene: NA

CDR3 DNA: TGTGCCAGCAGGCGACAGGAAGGGATTGGGGCTTTCTTT
CDR3 protein: CASRRQEGIGAFF
clone size: NA
V gene: TRBV2
J gene: TRBJ1-1
D gene: NA

CDR3 DNA: TGTGCCAGCAGCTTAGGACTAGCGGGAGACGAGCAGTACTTC
CDR3 protein: CASSLGLAGDEQYF
clone size: once
V gene: TRBV7-2
J gene: TRBJ2-7
D gene: TRBD2

CDR3 DNA: TGTGCCAGCAGCTCACTACAGGGGGCGAATCCCTACGAGCAGTACTTC
CDR3 protein: CASSSLQGANPYEQYF
clone size: NA
V gene: TRBV5-6
J gene: TRBJ2-7
D gene: TRBD1

CDR3 DNA: TGTGCCAGCAGTTTTGACATGGACTATGGCTACACCTTC
CDR3 protein: CASSFDMDYGYTF
clone size: NA
V gene: TRBV5-5
J gene: TRBJ1-2
D gene: NA

CDR3 DNA: TGTGCCAGCAGCCCCGGACAGGGACTCTCCTACGAGCAGTACTTC
CDR3 protein: CASSPGQGLSYEQYF
clone size: once
V gene: TRBV12-1
J gene: TRBJ2-7
D gene: NA

CDR3 DNA: TGTGCCATTCTACTAGCGGGACTTAAAGCAAACACCTACGAGCAGTACTTC
CDR3 protein: CAILLAGLKANTYEQYF
clone size: once
V gene: TRBV6-4
J gene: TRBJ2-7
D gene: TRBD2

CDR3 DNA: TGTGCCAGCAGCCTCTCAAGTGATCAGCCCCAGCATTTT
CDR3 protein: CASSLSSDQPQHF
clone size: few
V gene: TRBV4-2
J gene: TRBJ1-5
D gene: NA

CDR3 DNA: TGTGCCAGCAGCTTAAACGGGTACACAGATACGCAGTATTTT
CDR3 protein: CASSLNGYTDTQYF
clone size: NA
V gene: TRBV13
J gene: TRBJ2-3
D gene: NA

CDR3 DNA: TGCGCCAGCAGCCAAGGGGGGGGGAACACTGAAGCTTTCTTT
CDR3 protein: CASSQGGGNTEAFF
clone size: NA
V gene: TRBV4-1
J gene: TRBJ1-1
D gene: NA

CDR3 DNA: TGTGCCAGCAGCTTAGCGTGGCGGGACGAAGAGCAGTACTTC
CDR3 protein: CASSLAWRDEEQYF
clone size: NA
V gene: TRBV7-2
J gene: TRBJ2-7
D gene: NA

CDR3 DNA: TGTGCCAGCAGCTTAGGGCGCGGGAGAAAGCCGAGCTATGGCTACACCTTC
CDR3 protein: CASSLGRGRKPSYGYTF
clone size: NA
V gene: TRBV7-8
J gene: TRBJ1-2
D gene: NA

CDR3 DNA: TGTGCCAGTAGTATACGACGCTATGGCTACACCTTC
CDR3 protein: CASSIRRYGYTF
clone size: NA
V gene: TRBV19
J gene: TRBJ1-2
D gene: NA

CDR3 DNA: TGTGCCAGCACCCCGGGGGGCCACTCCTACGAGCAGTACTTC
CDR3 protein: CASTPGGHSYEQYF
clone size: NA
V gene: TRBV6-5
J gene: TRBJ2-7
D gene: NA

CDR3 DNA: TGTGCCAGCAGCTTAGAGGGGGTTCACAATGAGCAGTTCTTC
CDR3 protein: CASSLEGVHNEQFF
clone size: NA
V gene: TRBV7-8
J gene: TRBJ2-1
D gene: NA

CDR3 DNA: TGTGCCAGTAGTCGGTCCGGGACAGACGACGAGCAGTACTTC
CDR3 protein: CASSRSGTDDEQYF
clone size: NA
V gene: TRBV19
J gene: TRBJ2-7
D gene: TRBD1

CDR3 DNA: TGCAGCGTTGAAGATCGAGGTAGCCGAACCGGGGAGCTGTTTTTT
CDR3 protein: CSVEDRGSRTGELFF
clone size: NA
V gene: TRBV29-1
J gene: TRBJ2-2
D gene: NA

CDR3 DNA: TGTGCCAGCTCCCCGGGACAGGGGGCCGGTCAGCCCCAGCATTTT
CDR3 protein: CASSPGQGAGQPQHF
clone size: NA
V gene: TRBV18
J gene: TRBJ1-5
D gene: TRBD1

CDR3 DNA: TGTGCCAGCAGTGTCAGCTTCAATCAGCCCCAGCATTTT
CDR3 protein: CASSVSFNQPQHF
clone size: few
V gene: TRBV2
J gene: TRBJ1-5
D gene: NA

CDR3 DNA: TGTGCCAGCAGCTTGATGACTAGCGGGCCCCCGGGGACCGGGGAGCTGTTTTTT
CDR3 protein: CASSLMTSGPPGTGELFF
clone size: NA
V gene: TRBV5-4
J gene: TRBJ2-2
D gene: TRBD2